The text below deals with one T cell receptor (beta chain). Trimming cost V 3 bases and J 3 bases, with 10 bases left between them. CDR1 is SGHRS, CDR2 YFSETQ, per germline. The CDR3 runs to 13 residues. The record originates from a study of control samples from healthy donors and cancer patients. TCRdb's copy holds only in-frame clones and misses some; the assay was immunoSEQ multiplex PCR. The sample shows about 130,000 clones, about 88% of them seen only once. This sequence was found in a man aged 50-60 years in good health. The sequenced sample was blood. The rearrangement uses TRBV5-1 and TRBJ2-7, with D perhaps TRBD1 (6 bases). The CDR3 DNA is TGCGCCAGCAGCTCGGGACAAAACTACGAGCAGTACTTC. Protein sequence: CASSSGQNYEQYF. The full variable domain, in which reference TRBV5-1 and TRBJ2-7 provide the parts outside the CDR3, is KAGVTQTPRYLIKTRGQQVTLSCSPISGHRSVSWYQQTPGQGLQFLFEYFSETQRNKGNFPGRFSGRQFSNSRSEMNVSTLELGDSALYLCASSSGQNYEQYFGPGTRLTVT.